This T cell receptor beta chain appears in the sequencing data of a study of Ad26.COV2.S vaccination and SARS-CoV-2 variants. The treatment denotes: around 19 received Ad26.COV2.S at low or high dose, single or two shots; a few received placebo; per-sample allocation not given. Specimens were obtained on day 63 following the first vaccine or placebo injection. Assay used: immunoSEQ multiplex PCR; TCRdb lists only in-frame clones, some missing. In the table there are fewer than 400,000 clones, roughly 90% of which are singletons. The CDR3 has 15 residues. Trimming took off 4 bases at V and 3 bases at J, with 16 bases between the two ends. Germline lookup yields CDR1 MNHEY and CDR2 SMNVEV (reference sequence).

Sequenced here: peripheral blood, sampled in a trial of Ad26.COV2.S vaccine versus placebo. This sequence originates from a person aged 18-60 years who received the Ad26.COV2.S COVID-19 vaccine or a placebo. This chain links TRBV27 with TRBJ2-7; the D gene is possibly TRBD1 (5 bases). This chain's CDR3 is CASSSPAVGLYEQYF. Here the CDR3 DNA reads TGTGCCAGCAGTTCCCCGGCGGTGGGGCTCTACGAGCAGTACTTC.